These 10 T cell receptor beta chains were sequenced from one sample in a study of blood T cell repertoires in COVID-19. Method: immunoSEQ multiplex PCR; TCRdb's copy keeps in-frame clones and lacks some. The table records 200,000 to 250,000 clones, about 87% of them present only once. The sequenced sample was peripheral blood. Receptor source: a man aged 60-69 years with acute or convalescent COVID-19.

The chain uses TRBV7-3 and TRBJ2-3; the match to TRBD2 covers 9 bases. The CDR3 loop spans 15 amino acids. The V segment lost 3 bases and the J segment 0 bases; nucleotides outside the gene matches: 1. Germline V gene data show CDR1 as SGHTA and CDR2 as FQGTGA. The DNA for the CDR3 is TGTGCCAGCAGCTTGACTAGCGGCAGCACAGATACGCAGTATTTT. This gives the protein CASSLTSGSTDTQYF.

V and J are TRBV9 and TRBJ1-5, with a possible D match to TRBD1 (6 bases). Trimming pared 3 bases from V and 3 bases from J, leaving 13 bases between. The germline CDR1 and CDR2 sequences are SGDLS and YYNGEE. The CDR3 has 15 amino acids. CDR3 nucleotide sequence: TGTGCCAGCAGCGCCCCCGGACAGATCAATCAGCCCCAGCATTTT. It yields the protein CASSAPGQINQPQHF.

This chain links TRBV6-1 with TRBJ1-5; D is unresolved. The CDR3 spans 14 residues. The germline CDR1 and CDR2 sequences are MNHNS and SASEGT. V lost 3 bases, J lost 2 bases, and 8 bases lay in between. CDR3 coding DNA: TGTGCCAGCAGTGACAGCGCGGGCAATCAGCCCCAGCATTTT. It translates to CASSDSAGNQPQHF.

In this sample, this clone turned up once. The chain recombines TRBV10-2 with TRBJ1-1; TRBD1 matches at 7 bases. Germline V gives CDR1 WSHSY, CDR2 SAAADI. The CDR3 is 12 amino acids. Losses at the gene ends were 6 bases for V and 6 bases for J; bases not matched to a gene: 4. This CDR3 is CASRKTGAEAFF. DNA for the CDR3: TGCGCCAGCAGGAAAACAGGGGCTGAAGCTTTCTTT.

Only a few counts were recorded for this clone. The chain combines TRBV11-2 with TRBJ2-2; 10 bases line up with TRBD2. Germline assignment: CDR1 SGHAT and CDR2 FQNNGV. Trimming removed 5 bases from V and 2 bases from J; junction bases left unmatched: 2. This CDR3 region has 15 residues. The CDR3 sequence: CASSRTSGNTGELFF. CDR3 nucleotides: TGTGCCAGCAGCCGGACTAGCGGCAACACCGGGGAGCTGTTTTTT.

This chain joins TRBV6-2 or TRBV6-3 and TRBJ2-1, with D possibly TRBD2 on 6 matching bases. Germline CDR1 and CDR2: MNHEY and SVGEGT. This CDR3 has 19 residues. Trimming took 2 bases from V and 3 from J, leaving 23 bases between them. Here the CDR3 DNA reads TGTGCCAGCAGTTACCCCGAAAACCCGGACGGAGGGGACTACAATGAGCAGTTCTTC. Residues: CASSYPENPDGGDYNEQFF.

V gene TRBV7-9 combines with J gene TRBJ1-5, with 10 bases lining up with TRBD1. Germline CDR1 and CDR2: SEHNR and FQNEAQ (reference sequence). The V segment lost 4 bases and the J segment 7 bases; nucleotides outside the gene matches: 10. CDR3 size: 16 residues. The CDR3 here is CASSSPGTGEGQPQHF. CDR3 coding DNA: TGTGCCAGCAGCTCGCCCGGGACAGGGGAGGGCCAGCCCCAGCATTTT.

This sequence joins TRBV4-1 and TRBJ2-1; the D is unclear. V was trimmed by 1 base and J by 6 bases, leaving 10 bases between them. Germline assignment: CDR1 MGHRA and CDR2 YSYEKL. The CDR3 runs to 14 residues. CDR3 sequence: CASSQGQARNEQFF. DNA of the CDR3: TGCGCCAGCAGCCAAGGTCAGGCGCGCAATGAGCAGTTCTTC.

The rearrangement joins TRBV7-8 to TRBJ1-2; D remains ambiguous. With 5 bases removed from V and 5 bases from J, the gap between germline ends came to 9 bases. From germline, CDR1 is SGHVS and CDR2 FQNEAQ. The CDR3 has 12 residues. CDR3 sequence: CASSPRSYGYTF. CDR3 sequence (DNA): TGTGCCAGCAGCCCCCGGTCATATGGCTACACCTTC. The full variable domain, rest sourced from reference TRBV7-8 and TRBJ1-2, is GAGVSQSPRYKVAKRGQDVALRCDPISGHVSLFWYQQALGQGPEFLTYFQNEAQLDKSGLPSDRFFAERPEGSVSTLKIQRTQQEDSAVYLCASSPRSYGYTFGSGTRLTVV.

This chain joins TRBV14 and TRBJ1-6, with 9 bases aligning to TRBD1. The trim removed 0 bases at V and 5 bases at J, leaving 8 bases unmatched. Germline CDR1 SGHDN, CDR2 FVKESK. The CDR3 contains 18 residues. The CDR3 DNA sequence: TGTGCCAGCAGCCAAGACCGACAGGGGGGGCCTAATAATTCACCCCTCCACTTT. Translation: CASSQDRQGGPNNSPLHF. Variable domain in full (rest from reference TRBV14 and TRBJ1-6): EAGVTQFPSHSVIEKGQTVTLRCDPISGHDNLYWYRRVMGKEIKFLLHFVKESKQDESGMPNNRFLAERTGGTYSTLKVQPAELEDSGVYFCASSQDRQGGPNNSPLHFGNGTRLTVT.